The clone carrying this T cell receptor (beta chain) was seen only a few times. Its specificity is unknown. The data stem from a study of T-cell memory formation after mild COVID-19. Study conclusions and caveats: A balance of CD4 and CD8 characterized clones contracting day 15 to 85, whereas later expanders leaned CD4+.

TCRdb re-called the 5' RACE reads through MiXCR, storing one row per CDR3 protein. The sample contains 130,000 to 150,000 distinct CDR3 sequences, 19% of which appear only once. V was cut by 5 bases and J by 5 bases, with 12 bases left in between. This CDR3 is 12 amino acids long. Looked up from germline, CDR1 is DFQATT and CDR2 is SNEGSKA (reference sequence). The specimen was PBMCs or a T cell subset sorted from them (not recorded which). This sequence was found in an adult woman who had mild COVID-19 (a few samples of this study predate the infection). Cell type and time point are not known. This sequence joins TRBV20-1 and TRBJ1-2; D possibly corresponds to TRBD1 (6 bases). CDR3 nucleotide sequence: TGCAGTGCTGTGGGACACTCTTATGGCTACACCTTC. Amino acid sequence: CSAVGHSYGYTF.